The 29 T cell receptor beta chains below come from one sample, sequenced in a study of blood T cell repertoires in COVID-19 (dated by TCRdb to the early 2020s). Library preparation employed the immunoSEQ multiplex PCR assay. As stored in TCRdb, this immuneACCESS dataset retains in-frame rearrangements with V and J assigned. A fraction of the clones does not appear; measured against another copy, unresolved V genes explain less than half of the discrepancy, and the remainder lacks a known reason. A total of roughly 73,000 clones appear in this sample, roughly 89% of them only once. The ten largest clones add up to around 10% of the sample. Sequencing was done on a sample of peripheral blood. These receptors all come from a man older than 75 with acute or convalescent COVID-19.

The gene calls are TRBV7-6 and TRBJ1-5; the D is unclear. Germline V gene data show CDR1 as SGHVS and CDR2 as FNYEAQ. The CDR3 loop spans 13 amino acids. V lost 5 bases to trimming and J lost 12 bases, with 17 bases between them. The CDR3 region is CASSLNLAGSQHF. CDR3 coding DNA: TGTGCCAGCAGCCTAAATCTAGCCGGGAGCCAGCATTTT.

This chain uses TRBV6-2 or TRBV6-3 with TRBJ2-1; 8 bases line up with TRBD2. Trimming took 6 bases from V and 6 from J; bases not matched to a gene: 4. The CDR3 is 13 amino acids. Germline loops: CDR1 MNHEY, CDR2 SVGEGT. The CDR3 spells CASSGLAPNEQFF. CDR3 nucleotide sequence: TGTGCCAGCAGCGGACTAGCCCCCAATGAGCAGTTCTTC.

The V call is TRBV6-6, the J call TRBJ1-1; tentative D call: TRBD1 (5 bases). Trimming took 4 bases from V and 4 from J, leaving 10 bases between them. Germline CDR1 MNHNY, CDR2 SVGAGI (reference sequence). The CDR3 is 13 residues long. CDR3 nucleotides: TGTGCCAGCAGTTCGTCGACAGCCACTGAAGCTTTCTTT. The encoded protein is CASSSSTATEAFF.

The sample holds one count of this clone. This chain's CDR3 is CAWSVRVVGTDTQYF. The DNA of the CDR3 is TGTGCCTGGAGTGTTCGGGTGGTGGGCACAGATACGCAGTATTTT. V is TRBV30 and J is TRBJ2-3; no firm D call. CDR1 is GTSNPN, CDR2 SVGIG, per germline (reference sequence). Trimming pared 0 bases from V and 1 base from J, leaving 11 bases between. This CDR3 contains 15 residues.

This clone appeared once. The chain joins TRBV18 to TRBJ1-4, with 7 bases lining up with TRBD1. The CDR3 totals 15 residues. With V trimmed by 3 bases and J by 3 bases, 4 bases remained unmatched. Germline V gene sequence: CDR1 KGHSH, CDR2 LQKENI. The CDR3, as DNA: TGTGCCAGCTCACCTCCGGGACAGCCTAATGAAAAACTGTTTTTT. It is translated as CASSPPGQPNEKLFF.

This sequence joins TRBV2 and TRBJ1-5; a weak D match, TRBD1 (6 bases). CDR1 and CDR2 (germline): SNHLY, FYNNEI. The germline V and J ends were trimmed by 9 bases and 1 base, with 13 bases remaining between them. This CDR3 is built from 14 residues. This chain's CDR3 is CASRGGLSNQPQHF. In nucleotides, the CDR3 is TGTGCCAGTAGGGGGGGGCTAAGCAATCAGCCCCAGCATTTT.

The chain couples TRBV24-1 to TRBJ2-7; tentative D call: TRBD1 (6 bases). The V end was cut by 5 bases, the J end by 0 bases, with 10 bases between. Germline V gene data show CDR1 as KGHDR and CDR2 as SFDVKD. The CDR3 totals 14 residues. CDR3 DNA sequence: TGTGCCACCAGTGTGACAGGAGGCTCCTACGAGCAGTACTTC. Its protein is CATSVTGGSYEQYF.

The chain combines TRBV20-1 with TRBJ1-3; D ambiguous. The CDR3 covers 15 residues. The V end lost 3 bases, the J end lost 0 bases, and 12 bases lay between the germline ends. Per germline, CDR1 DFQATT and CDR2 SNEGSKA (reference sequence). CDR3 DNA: TGCAGTGCTAGTTCGGGGTCCAGCTCTGGAAACACCATATATTTT. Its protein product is CSASSGSSSGNTIYF.

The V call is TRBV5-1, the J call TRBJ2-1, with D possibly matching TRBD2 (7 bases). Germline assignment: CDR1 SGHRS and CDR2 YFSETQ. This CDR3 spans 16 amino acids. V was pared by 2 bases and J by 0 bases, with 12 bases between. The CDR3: CASSFRGDNSYNEQFF. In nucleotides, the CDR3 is TGCGCCAGCAGCTTCCGGGGGGACAACTCCTACAATGAGCAGTTCTTC.

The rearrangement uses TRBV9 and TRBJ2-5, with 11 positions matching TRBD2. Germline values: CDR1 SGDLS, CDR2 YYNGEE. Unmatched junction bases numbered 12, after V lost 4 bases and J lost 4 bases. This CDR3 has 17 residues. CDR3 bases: TGTGCCAGCAGCTCGGGGGGGACTAGCGGACGAGGAGAGACCCAGTACTTC. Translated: CASSSGGTSGRGETQYF.

The CDR3, as DNA: TGTGCCAGCAGAAGACAGGGGTCCTACGAGCAGTACTTC. This gives the protein CASRRQGSYEQYF. V and J are TRBV6-5 and TRBJ2-7, with 8 nucleotides matching TRBD1. The trim removed 6 bases at V and 1 base at J, leaving 2 bases unmatched. Germline V gene lookup returns CDR1 MNHEY and CDR2 SVGAGI. CDR3 length: 13 amino acids.

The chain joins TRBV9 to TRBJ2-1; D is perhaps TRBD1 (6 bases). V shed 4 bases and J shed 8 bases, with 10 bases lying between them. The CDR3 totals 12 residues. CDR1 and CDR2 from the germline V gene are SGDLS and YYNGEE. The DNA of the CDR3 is TGTGCCAGCAGCACGAACAGGGATGAGCAGTTCTTC. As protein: CASSTNRDEQFF.

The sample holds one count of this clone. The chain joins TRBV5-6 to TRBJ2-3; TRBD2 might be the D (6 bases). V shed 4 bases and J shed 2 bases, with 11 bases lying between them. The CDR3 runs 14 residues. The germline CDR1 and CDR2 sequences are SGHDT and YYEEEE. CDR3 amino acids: CASSQGLVTDTQYF. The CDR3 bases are TGTGCCAGCAGCCAGGGACTCGTCACAGATACGCAGTATTTT.

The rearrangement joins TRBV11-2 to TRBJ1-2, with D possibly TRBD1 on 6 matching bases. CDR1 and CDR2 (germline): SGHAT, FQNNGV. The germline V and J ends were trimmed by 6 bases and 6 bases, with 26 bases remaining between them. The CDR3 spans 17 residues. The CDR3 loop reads CASSRPGQGAMSHGYTF. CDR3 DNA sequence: TGTGCCAGCAGTCGTCCGGGACAAGGGGCAATGTCACATGGCTACACCTTC. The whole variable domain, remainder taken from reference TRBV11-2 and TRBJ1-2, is EAGVAQSPRYKIIEKRQSVAFWCNPISGHATLYWYQQILGQGPKLLIQFQNNGVVDDSQLPKDRFSAERLKGVDSTLKIQPAKLEDSAVYLCASSRPGQGAMSHGYTFGSGTRLTVV.

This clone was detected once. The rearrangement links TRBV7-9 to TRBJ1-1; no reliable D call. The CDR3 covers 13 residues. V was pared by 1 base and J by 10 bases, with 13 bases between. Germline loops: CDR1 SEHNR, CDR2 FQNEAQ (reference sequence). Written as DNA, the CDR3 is TGTGCCAGCAGCTTAGAGGAGATTTCAACAGCTTTCTTT. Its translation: CASSLEEISTAFF.

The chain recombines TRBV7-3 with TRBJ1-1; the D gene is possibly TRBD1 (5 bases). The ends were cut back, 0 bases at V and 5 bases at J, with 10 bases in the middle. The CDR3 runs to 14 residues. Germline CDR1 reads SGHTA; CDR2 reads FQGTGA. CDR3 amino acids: CASSLTGQGTEAFF. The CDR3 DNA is TGTGCCAGCAGCTTAACCGGCCAGGGTACTGAAGCTTTCTTT.

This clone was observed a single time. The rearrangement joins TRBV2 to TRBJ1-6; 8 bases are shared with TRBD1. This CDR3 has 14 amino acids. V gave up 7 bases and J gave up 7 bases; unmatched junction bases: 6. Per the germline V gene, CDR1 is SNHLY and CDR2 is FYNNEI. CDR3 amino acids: CASTRTGLNSPLHF. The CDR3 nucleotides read TGTGCCAGCACCAGGACAGGGTTAAATTCACCCCTCCACTTT.

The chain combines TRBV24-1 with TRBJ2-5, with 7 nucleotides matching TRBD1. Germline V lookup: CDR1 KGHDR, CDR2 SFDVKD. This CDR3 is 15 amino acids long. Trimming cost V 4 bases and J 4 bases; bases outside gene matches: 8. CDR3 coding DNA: TGTGCCACCAGTGACACTACAGGGGCGGGAGAGACCCAGTACTTC. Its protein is CATSDTTGAGETQYF.

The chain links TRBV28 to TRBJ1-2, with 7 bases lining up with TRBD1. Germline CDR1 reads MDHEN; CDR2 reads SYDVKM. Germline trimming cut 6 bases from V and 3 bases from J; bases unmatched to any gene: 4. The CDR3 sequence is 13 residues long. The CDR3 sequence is CASSLQGYYGYTF. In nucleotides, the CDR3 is TGTGCCAGCAGCTTACAGGGGTACTATGGCTACACCTTC.

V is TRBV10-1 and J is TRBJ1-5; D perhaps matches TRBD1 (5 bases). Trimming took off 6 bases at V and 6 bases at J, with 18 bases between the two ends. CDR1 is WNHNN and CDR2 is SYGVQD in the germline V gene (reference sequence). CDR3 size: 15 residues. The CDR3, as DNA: TGCGCCAGCAGCCGGACCTCGTCAGGGCCTCAGCCCCAGCATTTT. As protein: CASSRTSSGPQPQHF.

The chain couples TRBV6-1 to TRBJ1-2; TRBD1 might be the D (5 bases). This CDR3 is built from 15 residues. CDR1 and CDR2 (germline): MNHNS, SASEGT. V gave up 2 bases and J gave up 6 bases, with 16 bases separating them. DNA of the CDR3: TGTGCCAGCAGTGAAATATTCCCAGGGATAAATGGCTACACCTTC. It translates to CASSEIFPGINGYTF.

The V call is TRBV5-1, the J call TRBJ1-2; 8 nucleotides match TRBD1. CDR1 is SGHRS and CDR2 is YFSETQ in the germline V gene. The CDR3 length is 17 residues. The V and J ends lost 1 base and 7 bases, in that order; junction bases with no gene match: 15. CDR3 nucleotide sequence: TGCGCCAGCAGCTTGTTGGGACAGGACTCCCAAGGACCTGGCTACACCTTC. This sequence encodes CASSLLGQDSQGPGYTF.

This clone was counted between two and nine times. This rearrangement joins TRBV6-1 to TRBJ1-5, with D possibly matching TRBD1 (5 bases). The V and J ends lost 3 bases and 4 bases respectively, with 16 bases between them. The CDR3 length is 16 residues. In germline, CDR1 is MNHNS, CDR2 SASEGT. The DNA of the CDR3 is TGTGCCAGCAGTGAGGTGGCAGGGTCGTTTAATCAGCCCCAGCATTTT. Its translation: CASSEVAGSFNQPQHF.

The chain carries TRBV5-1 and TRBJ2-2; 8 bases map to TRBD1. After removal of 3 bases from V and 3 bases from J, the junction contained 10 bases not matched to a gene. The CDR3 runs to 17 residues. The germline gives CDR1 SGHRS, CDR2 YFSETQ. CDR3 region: CASSSHPTGEDTGELFF. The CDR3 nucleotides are TGCGCCAGCAGCTCCCACCCGACAGGGGAGGACACCGGGGAGCTGTTTTTT.

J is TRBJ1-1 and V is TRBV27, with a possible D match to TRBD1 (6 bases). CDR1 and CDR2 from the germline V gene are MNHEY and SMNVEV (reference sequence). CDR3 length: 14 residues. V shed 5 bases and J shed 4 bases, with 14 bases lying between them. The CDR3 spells CASSPNRDGTEAFF. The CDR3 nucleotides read TGTGCCAGCAGTCCTAACAGGGATGGCACTGAAGCTTTCTTT.

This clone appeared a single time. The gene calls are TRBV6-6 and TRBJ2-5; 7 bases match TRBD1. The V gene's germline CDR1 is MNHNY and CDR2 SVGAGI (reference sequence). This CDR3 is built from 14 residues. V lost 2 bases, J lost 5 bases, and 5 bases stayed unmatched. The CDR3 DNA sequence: TGTGCCAGCAGTTACAGGGGACAGATGGAGACCCAGTACTTC. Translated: CASSYRGQMETQYF.

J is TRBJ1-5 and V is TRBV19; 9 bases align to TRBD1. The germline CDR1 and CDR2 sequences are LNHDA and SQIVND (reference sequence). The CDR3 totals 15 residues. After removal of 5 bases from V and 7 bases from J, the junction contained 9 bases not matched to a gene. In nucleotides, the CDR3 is TGTGCCAGTAGTGCGGACAGGGGACTTATACAGCCCCAGCATTTT. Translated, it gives CASSADRGLIQPQHF.

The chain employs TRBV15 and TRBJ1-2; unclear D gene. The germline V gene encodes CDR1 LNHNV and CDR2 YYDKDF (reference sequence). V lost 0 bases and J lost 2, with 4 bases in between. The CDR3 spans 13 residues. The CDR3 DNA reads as TGTGCCACCAGCAGAGATTCAAACTATGGCTACACCTTC. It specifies CATSRDSNYGYTF.

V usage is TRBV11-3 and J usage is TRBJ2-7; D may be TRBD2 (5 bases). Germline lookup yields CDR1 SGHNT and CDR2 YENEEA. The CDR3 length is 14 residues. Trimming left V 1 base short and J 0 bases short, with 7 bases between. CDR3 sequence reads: CASSLGAGSYEQYF. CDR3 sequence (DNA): TGTGCCAGCAGCTTAGGGGCGGGCTCCTACGAGCAGTACTTC.